Listed here are 24 T cell receptor beta chains from one sample, sequenced in a study of blood T cell repertoires in COVID-19. The assay was immunoSEQ multiplex PCR, and TCRdb's table has in-frame clones only and misses some. The repertoire has about 220,000 clones, about 78% of them found once; the top ten carry about 7.2%. The sequenced material came from peripheral blood. All receptors derive from a woman in her sixties or seventies with acute or convalescent COVID-19.

The CDR3 DNA is TGTGCCATCAGTGAGCCGACCGGGTATGACCAAAGAGGAGAGACCCAGTACTTC. Protein product: CAISEPTGYDQRGETQYF. This rearrangement joins TRBV10-3 to TRBJ2-5; D call uncertain. CDR1 ENHRY and CDR2 SYGVKD come from the germline V gene. V was clipped by 2 bases and J by 4 bases, with 23 bases between them. CDR3 length: 18 residues.

The chain couples TRBV2 to TRBJ2-2; 15 bases map to TRBD2. The V gene's germline CDR1 is SNHLY and CDR2 FYNNEI. The trim removed 8 bases at V and 5 bases at J, leaving 3 bases unmatched. CDR3 size: 15 residues. The CDR3 loop reads CASGGTSGGTGELFF. Here the CDR3 DNA reads TGTGCCAGCGGCGGGACTAGCGGGGGGACCGGGGAGCTGTTTTTT.

CDR3 bases: TGCGCCAGCAGCCCAGCGGACAGGGGAAGTCAGCCCCAGCATTTT. This translates into CASSPADRGSQPQHF. The chain has TRBV4-1 and TRBJ1-5, with TRBD1 matching over 9 bases. Germline CDR1 is MGHRA and CDR2 is YSYEKL. The V gene end was trimmed by 4 bases and the J gene end by 6 bases; junction bases not matched to a gene: 7. The CDR3 extends over 15 amino acids.

The CDR3 DNA sequence: TGTGCCAGTAGTAACCAGGGACTAAGGGTAAATACGCAGTATTTT. Translation: CASSNQGLRVNTQYF. The chain employs TRBV19 and TRBJ2-3; 7 bases match TRBD2. Germline CDR1 reads LNHDA; CDR2 reads SQIVND (reference sequence). J lost 7 bases, V lost 4 bases, and 11 bases had no gene match. The CDR3 has 15 amino acids.

The chain links TRBV3-1 (or the pseudogene TRBV3-2) to TRBJ2-5; 9 bases map to TRBD2. With V trimmed by 0 bases and J by 2 bases, 7 bases remained unmatched. Germline-derived CDR1 and CDR2 are LGHDT and YNNKEL (reference sequence). The CDR3 has 17 amino acids. The CDR3 protein is CASSQDTAGGLQETQYF. The DNA for the CDR3 is TGTGCCAGCAGCCAAGATACAGCGGGGGGCCTACAAGAGACCCAGTACTTC.

The CDR3 region is CASSVSGGWTEAFF. CDR3 bases: TGTGCCAGCAGCGTATCAGGGGGATGGACTGAAGCTTTCTTT. V usage is TRBV9 and J usage is TRBJ1-1; the match to TRBD1 covers 7 bases. V lost 1 base, J lost 5 bases, and 5 bases stayed unmatched. CDR3 length: 14 residues. CDR1 and CDR2 (germline): SGDLS, YYNGEE. The full variable domain, completed using reference TRBV9 and TRBJ1-1, is DSGVTQTPKHLITATGQRVTLRCSPRSGDLSVYWYQQSLDQGLQFLIQYYNGEERAKGNILERFSAQQFPDLHSELNLSSLELGDSALYFCASSVSGGWTEAFFGQGTRLTVV.

V usage is TRBV24-1 and J usage is TRBJ1-1; 8 nucleotides line up with TRBD1. After removal of 2 bases from V and 9 bases from J, the junction contained 10 bases not matched to a gene. In germline, CDR1 is KGHDR, CDR2 SFDVKD. The CDR3 length is 15 residues. CDR3 DNA sequence: TGTGCCACCAGTGATTCCGGGACAGGTCATCGTAAAGCTTTCTTT. It translates to CATSDSGTGHRKAFF.

The gene calls are TRBV5-4 and TRBJ1-6, with 10 positions matching TRBD1. This CDR3 comprises 17 residues. Germline V gene lookup returns CDR1 SGHNT and CDR2 YYREEE (reference sequence). Trimming cost V 4 bases and J 9 bases; bases outside gene matches: 13. The CDR3: CASSIDPDRGRRSPLHF. CDR3 sequence (DNA): TGTGCCAGCAGCATAGACCCGGACAGGGGGAGACGTTCACCCCTCCACTTT.

The chain uses TRBV4-2 and TRBJ2-5; 11 nucleotides agree with TRBD1. J was trimmed by 3 bases and V by 1 base; bases with no gene match: 1. CDR1 is LGHNA and CDR2 is YNFKEQ in the germline V gene. The CDR3 runs 15 residues. This chain's CDR3 is CASSQAGQGEETQYF. CDR3 DNA sequence: TGTGCCAGCAGCCAAGCGGGACAGGGGGAAGAGACCCAGTACTTC.

V gene TRBV5-1 combines with J gene TRBJ1-1; D not resolved. Trimming pared 1 base from V and 4 bases from J, leaving 11 bases between. CDR3 length equals 14 residues. Germline values: CDR1 SGHRS, CDR2 YFSETQ. The CDR3 nucleotides read TGCGCCAGCAGCTTGACGGTTGGGAGCACTGAAGCTTTCTTT. Its protein product is CASSLTVGSTEAFF.

The J gene is TRBJ2-2, the V gene TRBV5-1, with a tentative D call TRBD2 (5 bases). Trimming cost V 0 bases and J 3 bases, with 12 bases left between them. Germline assignment: CDR1 SGHRS and CDR2 YFSETQ. The CDR3 has 16 amino acids. CDR3 sequence (DNA): TGCGCCAGCAGCTTGGCTGGGCCGGGATACACCGGGGAGCTGTTTTTT. Translated: CASSLAGPGYTGELFF.

The chain employs TRBV6-5 and TRBJ2-2; 8 nucleotides agree with TRBD2. Germline V gene sequence: CDR1 MNHEY, CDR2 SVGAGI. The length of the CDR3 is 15 residues. Trimming removed 4 bases from V and 7 bases from J; junction bases left unmatched: 8. The CDR3 coding sequence is TGTGCCAGCAGTTTCCCGGGAGGGTCTTTCGGGGAGCTGTTTTTT. It translates to CASSFPGGSFGELFF.

The V and J genes are TRBV5-6 and TRBJ2-6; D possibly corresponds to TRBD1 (6 bases). CDR1 SGHDT and CDR2 YYEEEE come from the germline V gene. V shed 4 bases and J shed 13 bases, with 33 bases lying between them. This CDR3 region has 19 residues. The CDR3 loop reads CASSRPQGSLSHNSDVLTF. The CDR3 DNA is TGTGCCAGCAGCCGCCCCCAGGGGTCGCTTTCCCACAACTCGGATGTCCTGACTTTC.

This clone was observed a few times. V gene TRBV5-6 combines with J gene TRBJ2-7; TRBD1 is a possible D gene (5 bases). Germline lookup yields CDR1 SGHDT and CDR2 YYEEEE. Trimming removed 5 bases from V and 6 bases from J, with 12 bases in between. The CDR3 totals 12 residues. The CDR3 region is CASSRRVGEQYV. Here the CDR3 DNA reads TGTGCCAGCAGTCGCAGGGTGGGCGAGCAGTACGTC.

J is TRBJ1-3 and V is TRBV7-2; D unresolved. V was trimmed by 1 base and J by 4 bases, leaving 11 bases between them. Germline values: CDR1 SGHTA, CDR2 FQGNSA. The CDR3 length is 15 residues. The CDR3 nucleotides read TGTGCCAGCAGCTTAGGTTCCGGAGACGGAAACACCATATATTTT. Protein sequence: CASSLGSGDGNTIYF. Based on the CDR3 plus reference TRBV7-2 and TRBJ1-3, the full variable domain is GAGVSQSPSNKVTEKGKDVELRCDPISGHTALYWYRQSLGQGLEFLIYFQGNSAPDKSGLPSDRFSAERTGGSVSTLTIQRTQQEDSAVYLCASSLGSGDGNTIYFGEGSWLTVV.

This sequence joins TRBV10-3 and TRBJ2-1; the match to TRBD2 covers 13 bases. Germline loops: CDR1 ENHRY, CDR2 SYGVKD. Unmatched junction bases numbered 6, after V lost 2 bases and J lost 5 bases. The CDR3 runs to 17 residues. The CDR3 DNA follows: TGTGCCATCAGTGAGCCGCCGGGACTAGCGGGGAACAATGAGCAGTTCTTC. Translating gives CAISEPPGLAGNNEQFF.

The CDR3 DNA follows: TGTGCCAGCAGCTTAGCCGAGGTCTCCTACGAGCAGTACTTC. Its protein is CASSLAEVSYEQYF. The chain links TRBV7-2 to TRBJ2-7; no definite D call. The CDR3 covers 14 residues. Germline V gene sequence: CDR1 SGHTA, CDR2 FQGNSA. V gave up 0 bases and J gave up 0 bases, with 6 bases separating them.

The chain recombines TRBV27 with TRBJ2-1; perhaps TRBD1 as D (6 bases). Trimming pared 3 bases from V and 4 bases from J, leaving 10 bases between. CDR1 and CDR2 from the germline V gene are MNHEY and SMNVEV (reference sequence). The CDR3 extends over 14 amino acids. CDR3 DNA: TGTGCCAGCAGTTTTGACAGGTTATACAATGAGCAGTTCTTC. Translated: CASSFDRLYNEQFF.

The chain links TRBV12-3 or TRBV12-4 to TRBJ2-7; D uncertain. CDR3 length equals 12 residues. Deletions cut 3 bases from V and 3 bases from J, with 6 bases between. Here the CDR3 reads CASSFSFYEQYF. CDR3 DNA sequence: TGTGCCAGCAGTTTTTCCTTCTACGAGCAGTACTTC.

The chain links TRBV5-8 to TRBJ1-4; no firm D call. Trimming took 0 bases from V and 1 from J, leaving 7 bases between them. CDR1 and CDR2 from the germline V gene are SGHTS and YDEGEE. The CDR3 covers 15 residues. The CDR3: CASSLAGLTNEKLFF. The DNA of the CDR3 is TGTGCCAGCAGCTTGGCCGGGTTAACTAATGAAAAACTGTTTTTT. Supplemented by reference TRBV5-8 and TRBJ1-4, the full variable domain reads EAGVTQSPTHLIKTRGQQATLRCSPISGHTSVYWYQQALGLGLQFLLWYDEGEERNRGNFPPRFSGRQFPNYSSELNVNALELEDSALYLCASSLAGLTNEKLFFGSGTQLSVL.

This clone showed up just once. This chain connects TRBV6-5 to TRBJ1-6, with D hard to call. The CDR3 is 14 residues long. The ends were cut back, 6 bases at V and 11 bases at J, with 17 bases in the middle. Germline V gene lookup returns CDR1 MNHEY and CDR2 SVGAGI. In DNA, the CDR3 is TGTGCCAGCAGCCCGCGGCAGCCTTACCCACCCCTCCACTTT. It encodes CASSPRQPYPPLHF.

The rearrangement links TRBV6-6 to TRBJ2-5; 10 bases fit TRBD2. Germline-derived CDR1 and CDR2 are MNHNY and SVGAGI (reference sequence). Germline trimming cut 5 bases from V and 0 bases from J; bases unmatched to any gene: 12. The CDR3 runs 18 residues. The CDR3 DNA is TGTGCCAGCAGTCTTATAGCGGGGGGCCTCTTGTACCAAGAGACCCAGTACTTC. Encoded protein: CASSLIAGGLLYQETQYF.

The chain uses TRBV15 and TRBJ2-7, with TRBD1 matching over 9 bases. V lost 4 bases to trimming and J lost 3 bases; unmatched junction nucleotides: 4. The CDR3 is made up of 14 amino acids. The germline V gene encodes CDR1 LNHNV and CDR2 YYDKDF (reference sequence). CDR3 nucleotides: TGTGCCACCAGCATCGGGACAGGGAGCTACGAGCAGTACTTC. Residues: CATSIGTGSYEQYF. Full variable domain (missing parts from reference TRBV15 and TRBJ2-7): DAMVIQNPRYQVTQFGKPVTLSCSQTLNHNVMYWYQQKSSQAPKLLFHYYDKDFNNEADTPDNFQSRRPNTSFCFLDIRSPGLGDTAMYLCATSIGTGSYEQYFGPGTRLTVT.

This rearrangement joins TRBV7-9 to TRBJ2-3, with D tentatively TRBD2 (6 bases). Trimming took off 3 bases at V and 10 bases at J, with 11 bases between the two ends. The CDR3 contains 12 residues. Germline loops: CDR1 SEHNR, CDR2 FQNEAQ (reference sequence). The CDR3 loop reads CASSFRLEAQYF. The CDR3 DNA sequence: TGTGCCAGCAGCTTCCGACTAGAGGCGCAGTATTTT.